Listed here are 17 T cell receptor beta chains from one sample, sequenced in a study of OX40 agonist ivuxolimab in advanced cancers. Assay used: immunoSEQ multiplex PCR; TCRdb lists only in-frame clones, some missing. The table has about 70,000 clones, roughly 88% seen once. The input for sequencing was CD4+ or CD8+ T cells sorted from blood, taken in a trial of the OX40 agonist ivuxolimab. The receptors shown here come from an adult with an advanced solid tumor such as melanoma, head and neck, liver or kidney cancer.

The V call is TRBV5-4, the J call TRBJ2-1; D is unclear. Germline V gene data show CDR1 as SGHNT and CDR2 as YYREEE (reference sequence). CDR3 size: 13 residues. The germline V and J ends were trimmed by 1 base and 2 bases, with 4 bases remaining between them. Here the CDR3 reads CASSLLPYNEQFF. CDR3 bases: TGTGCCAGCAGCTTGCTACCCTACAATGAGCAGTTCTTC.

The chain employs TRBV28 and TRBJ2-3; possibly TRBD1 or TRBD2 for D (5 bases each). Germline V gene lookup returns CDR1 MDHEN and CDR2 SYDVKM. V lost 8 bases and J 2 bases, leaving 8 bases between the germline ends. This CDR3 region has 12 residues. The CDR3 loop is CASGTFTDTQYF. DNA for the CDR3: TGTGCCAGCGGGACCTTCACAGATACGCAGTATTTT.

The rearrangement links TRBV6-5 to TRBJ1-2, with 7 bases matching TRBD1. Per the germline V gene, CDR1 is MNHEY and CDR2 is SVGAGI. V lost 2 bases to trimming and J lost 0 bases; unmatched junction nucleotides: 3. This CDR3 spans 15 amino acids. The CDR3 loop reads CASSYDGTANYGYTF. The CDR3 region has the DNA TGTGCCAGCAGTTACGATGGGACAGCTAACTATGGCTACACCTTC.

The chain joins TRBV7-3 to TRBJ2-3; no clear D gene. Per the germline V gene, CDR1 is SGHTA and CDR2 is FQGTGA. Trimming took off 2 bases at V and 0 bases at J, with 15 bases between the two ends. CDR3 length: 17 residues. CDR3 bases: TGTGCCAGCAGCTTAGGCCCGGTAACTCCTAGCACAGATACGCAGTATTTT. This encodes CASSLGPVTPSTDTQYF. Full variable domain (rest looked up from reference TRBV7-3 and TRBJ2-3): GAGVSQTPSNKVTEKGKYVELRCDPISGHTALYWYRQSLGQGPEFLIYFQGTGAADDSGLPNDRFFAVRPEGSVSTLKIQRTERGDSAVYLCASSLGPVTPSTDTQYFGPGTRLTVL.

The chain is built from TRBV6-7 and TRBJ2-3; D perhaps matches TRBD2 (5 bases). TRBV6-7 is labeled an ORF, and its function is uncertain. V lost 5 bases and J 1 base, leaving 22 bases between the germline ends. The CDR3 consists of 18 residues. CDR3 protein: CASSDTSQPASCTDTQYF. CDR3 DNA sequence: TGTGCCAGCAGTGACACGTCCCAGCCAGCTAGCTGCACAGATACGCAGTATTTT.

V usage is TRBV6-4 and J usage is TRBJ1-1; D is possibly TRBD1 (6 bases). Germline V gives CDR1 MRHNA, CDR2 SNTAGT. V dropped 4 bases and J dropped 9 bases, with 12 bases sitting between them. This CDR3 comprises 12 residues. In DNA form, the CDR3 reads TGTGCCAGCAGTGGGTCTGGGGGCCAAGCTTTCTTT. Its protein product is CASSGSGGQAFF.

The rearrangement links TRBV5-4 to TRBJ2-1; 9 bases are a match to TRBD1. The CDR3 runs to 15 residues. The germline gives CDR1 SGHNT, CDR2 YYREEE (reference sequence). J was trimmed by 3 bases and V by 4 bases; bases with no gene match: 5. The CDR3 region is CASSRQGVLYNEQFF. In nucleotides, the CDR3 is TGTGCCAGCAGCAGACAGGGGGTTCTCTACAATGAGCAGTTCTTC.

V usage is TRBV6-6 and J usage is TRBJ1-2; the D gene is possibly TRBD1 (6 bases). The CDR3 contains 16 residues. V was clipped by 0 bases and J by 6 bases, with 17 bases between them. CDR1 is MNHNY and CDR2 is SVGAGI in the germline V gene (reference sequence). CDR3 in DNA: TGTGCCAGCAGTTACTCGCAGGGGTTAGTGATGGATGGCTACACCTTC. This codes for CASSYSQGLVMDGYTF.

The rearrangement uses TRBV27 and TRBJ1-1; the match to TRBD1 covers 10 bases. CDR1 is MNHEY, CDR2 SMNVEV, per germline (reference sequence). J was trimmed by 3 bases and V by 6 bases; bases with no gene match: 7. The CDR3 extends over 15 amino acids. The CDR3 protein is CASSRGGTGDTEAFF. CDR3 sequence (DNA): TGTGCCAGCAGCCGGGGGGGGACAGGGGACACTGAAGCTTTCTTT.

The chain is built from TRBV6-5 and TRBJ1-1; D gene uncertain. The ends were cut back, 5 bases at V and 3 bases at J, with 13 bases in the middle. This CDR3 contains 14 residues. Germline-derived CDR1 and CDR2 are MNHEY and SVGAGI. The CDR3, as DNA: TGTGCCAGCAGTAAAAAAGGCCCCTACACTGAAGCTTTCTTT. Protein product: CASSKKGPYTEAFF.

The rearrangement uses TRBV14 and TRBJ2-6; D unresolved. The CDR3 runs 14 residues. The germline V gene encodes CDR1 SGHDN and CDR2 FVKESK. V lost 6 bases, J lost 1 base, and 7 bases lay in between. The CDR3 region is CASSRRSGANVLTF. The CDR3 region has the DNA TGTGCCAGCAGTCGAAGGTCTGGGGCCAACGTCCTGACTTTC.

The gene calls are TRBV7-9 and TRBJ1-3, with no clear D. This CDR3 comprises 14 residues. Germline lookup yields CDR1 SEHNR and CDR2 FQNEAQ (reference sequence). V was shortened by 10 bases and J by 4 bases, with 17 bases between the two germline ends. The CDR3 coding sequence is TGTGCCACCCTCCGTGGGGATGCGGGAAACACCATATATTTT. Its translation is CATLRGDAGNTIYF.

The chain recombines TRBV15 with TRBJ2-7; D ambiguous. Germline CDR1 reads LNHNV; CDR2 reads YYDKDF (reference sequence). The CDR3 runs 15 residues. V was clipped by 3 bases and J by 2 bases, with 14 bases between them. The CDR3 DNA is TGTGCCACCAGCAGTATCCACAGTTTACCCTACGAGCAGTACTTC. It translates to CATSSIHSLPYEQYF.

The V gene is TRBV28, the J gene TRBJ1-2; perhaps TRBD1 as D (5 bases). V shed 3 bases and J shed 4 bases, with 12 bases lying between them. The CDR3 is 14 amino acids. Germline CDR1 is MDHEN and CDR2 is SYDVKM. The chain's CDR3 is CASSLGQGFYGYTF. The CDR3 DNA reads TGTGCCAGCAGTTTGGGGCAGGGATTCTATGGCTACACCTTC.

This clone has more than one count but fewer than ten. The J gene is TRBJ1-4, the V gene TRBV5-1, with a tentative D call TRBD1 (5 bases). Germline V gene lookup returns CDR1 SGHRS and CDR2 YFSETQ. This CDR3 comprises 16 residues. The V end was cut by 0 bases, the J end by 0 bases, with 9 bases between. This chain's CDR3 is CASSLGTSATNEKLFF. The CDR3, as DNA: TGCGCCAGCAGCTTGGGGACATCCGCAACTAATGAAAAACTGTTTTTT.

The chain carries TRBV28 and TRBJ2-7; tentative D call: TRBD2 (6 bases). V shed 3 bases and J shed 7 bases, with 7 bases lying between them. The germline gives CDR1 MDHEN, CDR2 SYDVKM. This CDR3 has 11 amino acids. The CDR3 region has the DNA TGTGCCAGCAGTTTCCTAGCGGAGCAGTACTTC. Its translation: CASSFLAEQYF. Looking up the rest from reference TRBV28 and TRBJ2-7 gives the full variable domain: DVKVTQSSRYLVKRTGEKVFLECVQDMDHENMFWYRQDPGLGLRLIYFSYDVKMKEKGDIPEGYSVSREKKERFSLILESASTNQTSMYLCASSFLAEQYFGPGTRLTVT.

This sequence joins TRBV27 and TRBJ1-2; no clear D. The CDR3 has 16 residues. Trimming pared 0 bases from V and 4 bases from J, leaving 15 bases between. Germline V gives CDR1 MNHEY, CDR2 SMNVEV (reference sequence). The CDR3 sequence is CASSLSAVGGSYGYTF. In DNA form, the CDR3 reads TGTGCCAGCAGTTTATCTGCCGTCGGAGGGAGCTATGGCTACACCTTC.